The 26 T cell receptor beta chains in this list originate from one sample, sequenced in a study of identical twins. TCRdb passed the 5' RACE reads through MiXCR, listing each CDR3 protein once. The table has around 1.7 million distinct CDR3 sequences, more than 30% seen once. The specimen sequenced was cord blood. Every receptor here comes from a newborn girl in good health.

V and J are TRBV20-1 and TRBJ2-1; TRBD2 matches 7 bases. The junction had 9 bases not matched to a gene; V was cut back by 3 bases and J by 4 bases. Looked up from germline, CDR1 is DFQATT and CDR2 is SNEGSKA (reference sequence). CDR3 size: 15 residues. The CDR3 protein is CSARKPLAVYNEQFF. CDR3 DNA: TGCAGTGCTAGGAAACCGCTAGCGGTTTACAATGAGCAGTTCTTC.

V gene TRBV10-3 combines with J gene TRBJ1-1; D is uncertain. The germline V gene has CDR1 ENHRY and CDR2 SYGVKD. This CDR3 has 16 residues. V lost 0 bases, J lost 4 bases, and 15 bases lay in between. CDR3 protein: CAISESVSGKPTEAFF. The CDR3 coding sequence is TGTGCCATCAGTGAGTCGGTGTCCGGGAAGCCCACTGAAGCTTTCTTT.

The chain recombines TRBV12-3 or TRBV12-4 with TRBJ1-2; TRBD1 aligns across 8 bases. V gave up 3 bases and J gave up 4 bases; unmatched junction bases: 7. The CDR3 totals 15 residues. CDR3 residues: CASSFQIGTGYGYTF. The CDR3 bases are TGTGCCAGCAGTTTTCAGATCGGGACAGGCTATGGCTACACCTTC.

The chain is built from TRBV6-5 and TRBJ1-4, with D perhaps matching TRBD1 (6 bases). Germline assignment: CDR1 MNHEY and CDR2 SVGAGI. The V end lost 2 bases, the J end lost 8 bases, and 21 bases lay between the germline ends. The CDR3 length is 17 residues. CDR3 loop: CASSYTQGSSSREKLFF. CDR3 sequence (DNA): TGTGCCAGCAGTTACACTCAGGGGAGTTCTTCTAGGGAAAAACTGTTTTTT.

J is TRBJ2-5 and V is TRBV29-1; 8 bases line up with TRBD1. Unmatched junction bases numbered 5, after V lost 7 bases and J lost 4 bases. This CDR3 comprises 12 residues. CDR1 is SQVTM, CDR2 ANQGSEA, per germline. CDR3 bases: TGCAGCGGTGCGGACAGGGCAGAGACCCAGTACTTC. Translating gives CSGADRAETQYF.

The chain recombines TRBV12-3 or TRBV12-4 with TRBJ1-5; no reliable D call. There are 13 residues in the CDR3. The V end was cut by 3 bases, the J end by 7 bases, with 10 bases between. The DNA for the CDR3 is TGTGCCAGCAGTTTCAGGTGGGAACAGCCCCAGCATTTT. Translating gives CASSFRWEQPQHF.

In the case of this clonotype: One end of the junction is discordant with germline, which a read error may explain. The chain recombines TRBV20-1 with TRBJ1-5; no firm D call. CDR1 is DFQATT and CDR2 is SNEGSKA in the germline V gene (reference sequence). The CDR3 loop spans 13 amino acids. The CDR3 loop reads CGARVPGNQPQHF. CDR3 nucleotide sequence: TGCGGTGCTAGAGTGCCAGGCAATCAGCCCCAGCATTTT.

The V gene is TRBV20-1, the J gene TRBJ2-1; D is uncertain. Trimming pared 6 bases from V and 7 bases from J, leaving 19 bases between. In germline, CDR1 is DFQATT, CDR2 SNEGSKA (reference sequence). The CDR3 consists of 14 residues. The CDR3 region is CSAKTWGFGNEQFF. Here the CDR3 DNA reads TGCAGTGCAAAAACTTGGGGTTTCGGGAATGAGCAGTTCTTC.

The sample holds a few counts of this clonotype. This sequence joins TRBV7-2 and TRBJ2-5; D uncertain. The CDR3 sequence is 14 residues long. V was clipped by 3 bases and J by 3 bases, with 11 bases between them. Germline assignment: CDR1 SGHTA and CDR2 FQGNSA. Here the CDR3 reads CASSFRGSKETQYF. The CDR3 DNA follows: TGTGCCAGCAGCTTTCGAGGTTCGAAAGAGACCCAGTACTTC.

CDR3 nucleotide sequence: TGTGCCAGCAGCCAAGATCGTTCTAGCGGGGGGGCCAGAGATACGCAGTATTTT. Its protein product is CASSQDRSSGGARDTQYF. The rearrangement uses TRBV3-1 and TRBJ2-3, with TRBD2 matching 12 bases. From germline, CDR1 is LGHDT and CDR2 YNNKEL (reference sequence). CDR3 length: 18 residues. Losses at the gene ends were 0 bases for V and 5 bases for J; bases not matched to a gene: 9.

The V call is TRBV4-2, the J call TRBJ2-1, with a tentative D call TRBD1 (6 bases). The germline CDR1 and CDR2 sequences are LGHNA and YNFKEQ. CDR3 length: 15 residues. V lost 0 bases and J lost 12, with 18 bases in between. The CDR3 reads CASSQEPFSWTVQFF. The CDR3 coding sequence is TGTGCCAGCAGCCAAGAACCTTTTTCATGGACAGTGCAGTTCTTC.

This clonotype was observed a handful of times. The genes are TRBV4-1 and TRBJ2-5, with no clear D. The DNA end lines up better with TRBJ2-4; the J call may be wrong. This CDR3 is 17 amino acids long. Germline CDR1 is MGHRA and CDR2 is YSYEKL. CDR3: CASSQDYESSRGNIQYF. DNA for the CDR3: TGCGCCAGCAGCCAAGATTACGAGAGTAGCCGAGGAAACATTCAGTACTTC.

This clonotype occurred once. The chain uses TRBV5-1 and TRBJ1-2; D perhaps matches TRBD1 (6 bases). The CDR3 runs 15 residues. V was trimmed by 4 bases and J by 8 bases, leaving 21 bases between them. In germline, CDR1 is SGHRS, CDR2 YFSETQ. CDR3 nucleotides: TGCGCCAGCAGCCTAAAACAGGGTACCTTCTTCGGCTACACCTTC. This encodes CASSLKQGTFFGYTF. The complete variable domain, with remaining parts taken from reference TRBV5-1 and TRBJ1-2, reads KAGVTQTPRYLIKTRGQQVTLSCSPISGHRSVSWYQQTPGQGLQFLFEYFSETQRNKGNFPGRFSGRQFSNSRSEMNVSTLELGDSALYLCASSLKQGTFFGYTFGSGTRLTVV.

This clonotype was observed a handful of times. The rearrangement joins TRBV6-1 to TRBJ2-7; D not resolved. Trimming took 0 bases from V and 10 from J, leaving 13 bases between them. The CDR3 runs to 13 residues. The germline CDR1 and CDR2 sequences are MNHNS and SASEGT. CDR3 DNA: TGTGCCAGCAGTGAAGCGGGCCCCGCAACCCAGTACTTC. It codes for CASSEAGPATQYF.

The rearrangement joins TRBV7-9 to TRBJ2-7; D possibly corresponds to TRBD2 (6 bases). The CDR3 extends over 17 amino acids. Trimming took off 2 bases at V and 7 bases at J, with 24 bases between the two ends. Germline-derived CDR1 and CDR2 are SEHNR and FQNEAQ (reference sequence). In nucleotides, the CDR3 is TGTGCCAGCAGCTTATCGGGTCGACTAGTGATCCGTAGTGAGCAGTACTTC. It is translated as CASSLSGRLVIRSEQYF.

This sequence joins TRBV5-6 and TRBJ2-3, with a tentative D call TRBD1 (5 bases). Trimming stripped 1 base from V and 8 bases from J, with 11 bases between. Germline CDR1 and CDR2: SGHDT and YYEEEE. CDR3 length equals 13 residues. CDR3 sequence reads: CASSLSRQITQYF. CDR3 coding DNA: TGTGCCAGCAGCTTGTCCCGACAGATTACGCAGTATTTT.

CDR3 region: CASSLGLAGPNPGRNEQFF. CDR3 in DNA: TGCGCCAGCAGCTTGGGGCTAGCGGGTCCAAACCCGGGGCGTAACGAGCAGTTCTTC. This chain links TRBV5-1 with TRBJ2-1; 8 bases fit TRBD2. The V segment lost 0 bases and the J segment 10 bases; nucleotides outside the gene matches: 21. Germline loops: CDR1 SGHRS, CDR2 YFSETQ. There are 19 residues in the CDR3.

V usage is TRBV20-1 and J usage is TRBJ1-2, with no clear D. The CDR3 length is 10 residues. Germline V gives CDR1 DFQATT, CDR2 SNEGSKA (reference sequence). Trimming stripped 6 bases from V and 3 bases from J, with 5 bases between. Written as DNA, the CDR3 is TGCAGTGCCTTTCACTATGGCTACACCTTC. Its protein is CSAFHYGYTF.

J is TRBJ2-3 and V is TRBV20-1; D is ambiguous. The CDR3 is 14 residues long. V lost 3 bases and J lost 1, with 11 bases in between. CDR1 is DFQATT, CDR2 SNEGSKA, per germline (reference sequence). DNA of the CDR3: TGCAGTGCTAGCTCGGCAGGACGCACAGATACGCAGTATTTT. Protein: CSASSAGRTDTQYF.

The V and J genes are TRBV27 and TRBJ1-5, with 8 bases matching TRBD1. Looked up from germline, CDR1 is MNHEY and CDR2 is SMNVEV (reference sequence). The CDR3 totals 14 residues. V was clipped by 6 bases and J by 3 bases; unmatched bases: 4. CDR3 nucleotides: TGTGCCAGCAGGCAGGACAGGGCCAATCAGCCCCAGCATTTT. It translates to CASRQDRANQPQHF.

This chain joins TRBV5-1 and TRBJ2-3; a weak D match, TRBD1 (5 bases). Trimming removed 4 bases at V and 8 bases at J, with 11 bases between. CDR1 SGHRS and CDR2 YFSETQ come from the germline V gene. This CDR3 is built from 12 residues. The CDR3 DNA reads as TGCGCCAGCAGCGTGCCCCAGGGTACGCAGTATTTT. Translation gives CASSVPQGTQYF.

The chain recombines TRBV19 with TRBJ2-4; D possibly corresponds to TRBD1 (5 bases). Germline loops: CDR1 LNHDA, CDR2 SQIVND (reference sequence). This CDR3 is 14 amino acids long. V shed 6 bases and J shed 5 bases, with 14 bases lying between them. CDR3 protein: CASRDKGRENIQYF. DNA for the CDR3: TGTGCCAGTAGGGACAAGGGGCGAGAAAACATTCAGTACTTC.

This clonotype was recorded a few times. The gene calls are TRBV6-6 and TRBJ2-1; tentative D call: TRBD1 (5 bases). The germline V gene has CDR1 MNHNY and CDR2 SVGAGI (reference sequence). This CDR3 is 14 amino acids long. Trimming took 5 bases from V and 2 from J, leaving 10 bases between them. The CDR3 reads CASSPTETYNEQFF. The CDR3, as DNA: TGTGCCAGCAGTCCGACAGAGACCTACAATGAGCAGTTCTTC.

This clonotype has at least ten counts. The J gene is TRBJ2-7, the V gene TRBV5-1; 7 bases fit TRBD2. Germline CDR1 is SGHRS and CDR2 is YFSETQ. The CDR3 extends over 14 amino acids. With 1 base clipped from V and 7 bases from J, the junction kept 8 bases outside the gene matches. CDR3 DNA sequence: TGCGCCAGCAGCTTGAGGGAGGGACTACAAGAGCAGTACTTC. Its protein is CASSLREGLQEQYF.

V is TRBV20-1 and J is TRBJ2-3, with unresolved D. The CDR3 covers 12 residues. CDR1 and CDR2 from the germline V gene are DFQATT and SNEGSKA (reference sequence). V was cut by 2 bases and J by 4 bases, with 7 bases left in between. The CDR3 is CSARMASDTQYF. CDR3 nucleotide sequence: TGCAGTGCTAGAATGGCTTCAGATACGCAGTATTTT.

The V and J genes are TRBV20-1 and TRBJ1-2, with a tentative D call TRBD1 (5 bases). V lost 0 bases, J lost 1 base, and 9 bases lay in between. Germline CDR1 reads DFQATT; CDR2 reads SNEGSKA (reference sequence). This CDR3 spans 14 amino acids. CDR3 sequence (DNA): TGCAGTGCTAGAGATCAGACAGTTAACTATGGCTACACCTTC. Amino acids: CSARDQTVNYGYTF.